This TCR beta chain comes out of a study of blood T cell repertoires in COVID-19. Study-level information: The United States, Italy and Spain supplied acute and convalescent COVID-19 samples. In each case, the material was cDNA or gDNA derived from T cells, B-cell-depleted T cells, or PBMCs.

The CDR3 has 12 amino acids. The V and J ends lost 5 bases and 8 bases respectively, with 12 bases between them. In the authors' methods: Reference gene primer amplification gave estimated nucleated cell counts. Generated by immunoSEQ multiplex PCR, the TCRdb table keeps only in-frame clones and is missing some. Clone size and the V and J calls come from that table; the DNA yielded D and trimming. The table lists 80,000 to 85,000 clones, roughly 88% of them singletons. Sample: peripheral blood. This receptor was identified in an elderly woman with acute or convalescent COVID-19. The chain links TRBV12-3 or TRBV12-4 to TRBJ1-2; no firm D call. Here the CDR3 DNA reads TGTGCCAGCAGTCTCACCCGAGAGGGCTACACCTTC. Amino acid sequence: CASSLTREGYTF.